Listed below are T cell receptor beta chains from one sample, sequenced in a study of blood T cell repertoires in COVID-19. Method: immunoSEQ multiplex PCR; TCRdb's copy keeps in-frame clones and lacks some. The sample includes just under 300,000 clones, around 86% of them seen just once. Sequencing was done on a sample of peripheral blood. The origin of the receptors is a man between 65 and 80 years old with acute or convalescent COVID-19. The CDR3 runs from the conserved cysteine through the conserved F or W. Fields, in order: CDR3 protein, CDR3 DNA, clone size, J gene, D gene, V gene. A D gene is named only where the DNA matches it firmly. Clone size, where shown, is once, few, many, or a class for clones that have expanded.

CDR3aa: CASSKGTGRRTDTQYF
CDR3nt: TGTGCCAGCAGCAAAGGGACAGGGAGGAGGACAGATACGCAGTATTTT
abundance: -
j_gene: TRBJ2-3
d_gene: TRBD1
v_gene: TRBV7-2

CDR3aa: CASSKEDSGGTGELFF
CDR3nt: TGTGCCAGCAGCAAAGAGGACAGCGGAGGAACCGGGGAGCTGTTTTTT
abundance: -
j_gene: TRBJ2-2
d_gene: -
v_gene: TRBV21-1

CDR3aa: CASSIGPDSEQFF
CDR3nt: TGTGCCAGTAGTATAGGGCCTGACAGTGAGCAGTTCTTC
abundance: -
j_gene: TRBJ2-1
d_gene: -
v_gene: TRBV19

CDR3aa: CASSLSGTSGGAEFF
CDR3nt: TGTGCCAGCAGCTTGTCTGGGACTAGCGGGGGGGCGGAGTTCTTC
abundance: -
j_gene: TRBJ2-1
d_gene: TRBD2
v_gene: TRBV5-4

CDR3aa: CASSFWAGMPDTQYF
CDR3nt: TGTGCCAGCAGCTTTTGGGCCGGCATGCCAGATACGCAGTATTTT
abundance: -
j_gene: TRBJ2-3
d_gene: -
v_gene: TRBV5-4

CDR3aa: CAWSRQGTTGNTIYF
CDR3nt: TGTGCCTGGAGTCGGCAGGGGACTACTGGAAACACCATATATTTT
abundance: -
j_gene: TRBJ1-3
d_gene: -
v_gene: TRBV30

CDR3aa: CASSAGRVAGELFF
CDR3nt: TGTGCCAGCAGTGCTGGCAGGGTGGCCGGGGAGCTGTTTTTT
abundance: -
j_gene: TRBJ2-2
d_gene: -
v_gene: TRBV27

CDR3aa: CASGTSGGSEQFF
CDR3nt: TGTGCCAGCGGGACTAGCGGAGGTAGTGAGCAGTTCTTC
abundance: once
j_gene: TRBJ2-1
d_gene: TRBD2
v_gene: TRBV12-3/TRBV12-4

CDR3aa: CASSLPRGQGTGELFF
CDR3nt: TGTGCCAGCAGCCTCCCGCGGGGGCAAGGGACCGGGGAGCTGTTTTTT
abundance: -
j_gene: TRBJ2-2
d_gene: -
v_gene: TRBV4-2

CDR3aa: CASSFAGGANYGYTF
CDR3nt: TGCGCCAGCAGCTTTGCGGGGGGGGCTAACTATGGCTACACCTTC
abundance: -
j_gene: TRBJ1-2
d_gene: -
v_gene: TRBV5-1

CDR3aa: CASSPPVGITTPGELFF
CDR3nt: TGTGCCAGCTCACCACCCGTCGGGATCACGACTCCCGGGGAGCTGTTTTTT
abundance: -
j_gene: TRBJ2-2
d_gene: -
v_gene: TRBV18

CDR3aa: CASSLIGPPGEQFF
CDR3nt: TGTGCCAGCAGTTTAATCGGTCCACCGGGTGAGCAGTTCTTC
abundance: few
j_gene: TRBJ2-1
d_gene: -
v_gene: TRBV27

CDR3aa: CASSYQVMGELFF
CDR3nt: TGTGCCAGCAGTTACCAGGTGATGGGGGAGCTGTTTTTT
abundance: -
j_gene: TRBJ2-2
d_gene: -
v_gene: TRBV6-5

CDR3aa: CASSLSSGSYEQYF
CDR3nt: TGTGCCAGCAGCTTATCTTCGGGATCCTACGAGCAGTACTTC
abundance: -
j_gene: TRBJ2-7
d_gene: -
v_gene: TRBV11-3

CDR3aa: CASGGIPYNEQFF
CDR3nt: TGTGCCTCCGGGGGGATCCCCTACAATGAGCAGTTCTTC
abundance: few
j_gene: TRBJ2-1
d_gene: TRBD2
v_gene: TRBV28

CDR3aa: CASGQYSNQPQHF
CDR3nt: TGTGCCAGCGGTCAGTATAGCAATCAGCCCCAGCATTTT
abundance: -
j_gene: TRBJ1-5
d_gene: -
v_gene: TRBV7-2

CDR3aa: CAIKRVSSYEQYF
CDR3nt: TGTGCCATCAAAAGAGTGAGCTCCTACGAGCAGTACTTC
abundance: once
j_gene: TRBJ2-7
d_gene: -
v_gene: TRBV10-3

CDR3aa: CASSRPGQGPGYTF
CDR3nt: TGTGCCAGCAGCCGGCCGGGACAGGGACCTGGCTACACCTTC
abundance: -
j_gene: TRBJ1-2
d_gene: TRBD1
v_gene: TRBV7-2

CDR3aa: CASSVERNEQFF
CDR3nt: TGTGCCAGCAGCGTAGAGCGGAATGAGCAGTTCTTC
abundance: -
j_gene: TRBJ2-1
d_gene: -
v_gene: TRBV9

CDR3aa: CASSLGRQGSIYEQYF
CDR3nt: TGTGCCAGCAGCTTAGGTCGACAGGGAAGCATCTACGAGCAGTACTTC
abundance: -
j_gene: TRBJ2-7
d_gene: TRBD1
v_gene: TRBV7-8

CDR3aa: CASSPPSRETQYF
CDR3nt: TGTGCCAGCTCACCACCGAGTCGGGAGACCCAGTACTTC
abundance: -
j_gene: TRBJ2-5
d_gene: -
v_gene: TRBV18

CDR3aa: CAISVEGGAYNEQFF
CDR3nt: TGTGCCATCAGTGTAGAAGGGGGCGCCTACAATGAGCAGTTCTTC
abundance: -
j_gene: TRBJ2-1
d_gene: TRBD1
v_gene: TRBV10-3

CDR3aa: CASSSTASNYGYTF
CDR3nt: TGCGCCAGCAGCTCGACAGCTTCAAACTATGGCTACACCTTC
abundance: few
j_gene: TRBJ1-2
d_gene: -
v_gene: TRBV5-1

CDR3aa: CATSDLTTGWQYF
CDR3nt: TGTGCCACCAGTGATTTAACAACCGGGTGGCAGTACTTC
abundance: -
j_gene: TRBJ2-7
d_gene: -
v_gene: TRBV24-1

CDR3aa: CASSYGNSGQNTIYF
CDR3nt: TGTGCCAGCAGTTACGGTAACTCCGGTCAAAACACCATATATTTT
abundance: -
j_gene: TRBJ1-3
d_gene: -
v_gene: TRBV6-5

CDR3aa: CASRPIFRTGGDQPQHF
CDR3nt: TGTGCCAGCAGACCGATTTTCAGGACAGGGGGCGATCAGCCCCAGCATTTT
abundance: -
j_gene: TRBJ1-5
d_gene: TRBD1
v_gene: TRBV3-1/TRBV3-2

CDR3aa: CASSPDSYNEQFF
CDR3nt: TGTGCCAGCAGCCCTGACTCGTACAATGAGCAGTTCTTC
abundance: -
j_gene: TRBJ2-1
d_gene: -
v_gene: TRBV3-1/TRBV3-2

CDR3aa: CASSIQGNDYGYTF
CDR3nt: TGTGCCAGTAGTATTCAGGGCAATGACTATGGCTACACCTTC
abundance: once
j_gene: TRBJ1-2
d_gene: -
v_gene: TRBV19

CDR3aa: CASSLTGGLRKETQYF
CDR3nt: TGTGCCAGCAGTTTAACGGGGGGGCTACGGAAAGAGACCCAGTACTTC
abundance: -
j_gene: TRBJ2-5
d_gene: TRBD2
v_gene: TRBV6-2/TRBV6-3

CDR3aa: CASSFPQGSNQPQHF
CDR3nt: TGTGCCAGCAGTTTTCCACAGGGAAGCAATCAGCCCCAGCATTTT
abundance: once
j_gene: TRBJ1-5
d_gene: -
v_gene: TRBV28

CDR3aa: CASSSSGGATDTQYF
CDR3nt: TGTGCCAGCAGCTCTAGCGGGGGGGCCACAGATACGCAGTATTTT
abundance: -
j_gene: TRBJ2-3
d_gene: TRBD2
v_gene: TRBV28

CDR3aa: CATAENRDREAFF
CDR3nt: TGCGCCACTGCTGAAAACCGGGACAGGGAAGCTTTCTTT
abundance: -
j_gene: TRBJ1-1
d_gene: TRBD1
v_gene: TRBV5-1

CDR3aa: CSVESPGTPGETQYF
CDR3nt: TGCAGCGTTGAATCTCCCGGAACACCCGGGGAGACCCAGTACTTC
abundance: -
j_gene: TRBJ2-5
d_gene: -
v_gene: TRBV29-1

CDR3aa: CASSTLVGELFF
CDR3nt: TGTGCCAGTAGTACCCTAGTCGGGGAGCTGTTTTTT
abundance: -
j_gene: TRBJ2-2
d_gene: -
v_gene: TRBV19

CDR3aa: CASSPITSATGTDTQYF
CDR3nt: TGTGCCAGCAGCCCCATTACTAGCGCCACTGGCACAGATACGCAGTATTTT
abundance: -
j_gene: TRBJ2-3
d_gene: TRBD2
v_gene: TRBV11-2

CDR3aa: CASGQGAEVGYGYTF
CDR3nt: TGTGCCAGCGGACAGGGGGCGGAGGTCGGCTATGGCTACACCTTC
abundance: -
j_gene: TRBJ1-2
d_gene: TRBD1
v_gene: TRBV9

CDR3aa: CASSFGGSTDTQYF
CDR3nt: TGTGCCAGCAGCTTTGGCGGGTCCACAGATACGCAGTATTTT
abundance: -
j_gene: TRBJ2-3
d_gene: -
v_gene: TRBV7-9

CDR3aa: CSASSDGRGSQYF
CDR3nt: TGCAGCGCATCCTCCGACGGGAGAGGGTCCCAGTACTTC
abundance: -
j_gene: TRBJ2-5
d_gene: -
v_gene: TRBV29-1

CDR3aa: CASSLEGGATGELFF
CDR3nt: TGTGCCAGCAGCTTGGAGGGGGGGGCCACCGGGGAGCTGTTTTTT
abundance: -
j_gene: TRBJ2-2
d_gene: -
v_gene: TRBV7-2

CDR3aa: CASSQFEGAEQYF
CDR3nt: TGTGCCAGCAGCCAATTTGAAGGAGCCGAGCAGTACTTC
abundance: -
j_gene: TRBJ2-7
d_gene: -
v_gene: TRBV14

CDR3aa: CASSRPKTGTFPYEQYF
CDR3nt: TGTGCCAGCAGTAGACCTAAGACAGGCACCTTCCCCTACGAGCAGTACTTC
abundance: -
j_gene: TRBJ2-7
d_gene: -
v_gene: TRBV6-2/TRBV6-3

CDR3aa: CASSQNSGSYNEQFF
CDR3nt: TGTGCCAGCAGCCAAAATAGCGGTTCCTACAATGAGCAGTTCTTC
abundance: -
j_gene: TRBJ2-1
d_gene: -
v_gene: TRBV3-1/TRBV3-2

CDR3aa: CASSPQTRDYTGELFF
CDR3nt: TGTGCCAGCAGCCCGCAAACTCGGGATTACACCGGGGAGCTGTTTTTT
abundance: once
j_gene: TRBJ2-2
d_gene: -
v_gene: TRBV5-6